This T cell receptor (beta chain) was recorded in a study of T cells in Graves' hyperthyroidism and ophthalmopathy. Study as a whole: Pretreatment peripheral blood was obtained at initial diagnosis. Regarding the study as a whole: Researchers report that a 13 V-J model separated ophthalmopathy from stable hyperthyroidism.

About this clonotype: Its target is unknown.

Uncontrolled infections, other autoimmune diseases, pregnancy or lactation led to exclusion of patients. With 3 bases removed from V and 9 bases from J, the gap between germline ends came to 15 bases. The germline V gene encodes CDR1 SGHRS and CDR2 YFSETQ. The CDR3 loop spans 13 amino acids. Amplified TCR beta CDR3 regions derived from RNA transcripts. First-round RT-PCR with HTBI primers amplified the TCR CDR3 region. One entry per CDR3 protein results from TCRdb running MiXCR on the multiplex PCR reads. The table records some 600,000 distinct CDR3 sequences, approximately 15% of them present only once.

The material sequenced was blood. The chain has TRBV5-1 and TRBJ2-5; a possible D gene is TRBD1 (5 bases). This receptor was identified in a woman in her 30s with Graves' hyperthyroidism that later progressed to Graves' ophthalmopathy. In DNA, the CDR3 is TGCGCCAGCAGCTCCCAGGGTTTTCACGCCCAGTACTTC. Amino acid sequence: CASSSQGFHAQYF.